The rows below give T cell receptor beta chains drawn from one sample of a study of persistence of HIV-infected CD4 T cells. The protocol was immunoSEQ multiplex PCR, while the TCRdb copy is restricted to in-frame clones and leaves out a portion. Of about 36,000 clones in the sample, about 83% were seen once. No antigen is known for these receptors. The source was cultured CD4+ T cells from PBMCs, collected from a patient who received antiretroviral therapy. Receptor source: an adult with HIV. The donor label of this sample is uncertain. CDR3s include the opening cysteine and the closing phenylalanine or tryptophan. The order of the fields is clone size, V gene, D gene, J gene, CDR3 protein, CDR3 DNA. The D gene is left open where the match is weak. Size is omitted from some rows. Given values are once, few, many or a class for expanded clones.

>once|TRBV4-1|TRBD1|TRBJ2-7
CASSPGTGNTYEQYF
TGCGCCAGCAGCCCGGGGACAGGGAATACCTACGAGCAGTACTTC
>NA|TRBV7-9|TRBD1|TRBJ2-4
CASSSQGIRDIQYF
TGTGCCAGCAGCTCACAGGGGATTCGCGACATTCAGTACTTC
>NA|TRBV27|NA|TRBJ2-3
CASTRAGVTDTQYF
TGTGCCAGCACCCGGGCGGGCGTCACAGATACGCAGTATTTT
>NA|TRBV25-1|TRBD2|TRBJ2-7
CASSVAGGTEQYF
TGTGCCAGCAGCGTAGCGGGGGGCACCGAGCAGTACTTC
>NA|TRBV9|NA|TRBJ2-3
CASSVVRGSTDTQYF
TGTGCCAGCAGCGTAGTAAGGGGGAGCACAGATACGCAGTATTTT
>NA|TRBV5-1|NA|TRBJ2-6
CASSLAVSGTGANVLTF
TGCGCCAGCAGCTTGGCGGTATCGGGGACCGGGGCCAACGTCCTGACTTTC
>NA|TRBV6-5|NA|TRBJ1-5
CASYGTNPLQYQHF
TGTGCCAGCTACGGGACAAACCCTCTCCAGTACCAGCATTTT
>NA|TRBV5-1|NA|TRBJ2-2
CASSLDGNMDTGELFF
TGCGCCAGCAGCTTGGATGGGAATATGGACACCGGGGAGCTGTTTTTT
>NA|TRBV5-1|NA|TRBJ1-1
CASSLVGRGLGTEAFF
TGCGCCAGCAGCTTGGTCGGCAGGGGCCTTGGGACTGAAGCTTTCTTT
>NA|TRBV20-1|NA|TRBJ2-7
CSASTGDLGNEQYF
TGCAGTGCTAGTACCGGGGATTTGGGCAACGAGCAGTACTTC
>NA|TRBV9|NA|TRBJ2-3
CASSVGRPDLTDTQYF
TGTGCCAGCAGCGTAGGGCGGCCAGATCTTACAGATACGCAGTATTTT
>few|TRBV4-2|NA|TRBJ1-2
CASSQDGKGSYGYTF
TGTGCCAGCAGCCAAGATGGAAAGGGATCCTATGGCTACACCTTC
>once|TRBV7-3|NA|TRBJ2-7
CASSLGAGSSYEQYF
TGTGCCAGCAGCTTAGGGGCGGGGAGCTCCTACGAGCAGTACTTC
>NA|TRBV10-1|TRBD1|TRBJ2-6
CASSQTGGPGANVLTF
TGCGCCAGCAGTCAAACAGGGGGCCCTGGGGCCAACGTCCTGACTTTC
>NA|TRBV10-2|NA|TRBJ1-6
CASSESTPRNSPLHF
TGCGCCAGCAGTGAGTCGACCCCAAGGAATTCACCCCTCCACTTT
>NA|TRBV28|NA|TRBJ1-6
CASTPADTYNSPLHF
TGTGCCAGCACCCCGGCGGACACATATAATTCACCCCTCCACTTT
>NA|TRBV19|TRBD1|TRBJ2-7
CASSILDRDGEQYF
TGTGCCAGTAGTATTCTCGACAGGGACGGCGAGCAGTACTTC
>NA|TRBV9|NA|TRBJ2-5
CASSVGPGHTNGETQYF
TGTGCCAGCAGCGTGGGCCCGGGACATACGAATGGGGAGACCCAGTACTTC
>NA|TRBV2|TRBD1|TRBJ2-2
CASSTGTDTGELFF
TGTGCCAGCAGTACCGGGACAGACACCGGGGAGCTGTTTTTT
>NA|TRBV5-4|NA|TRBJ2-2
CASSFPGSRAGELFF
TGTGCCAGCAGCTTCCCAGGGAGTAGGGCCGGGGAGCTGTTTTTT
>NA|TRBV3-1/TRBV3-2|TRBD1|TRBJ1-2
CASSQGDRGRYGYTF
TGTGCCAGCAGCCAAGGGGACAGGGGAAGGTACGGCTACACCTTC
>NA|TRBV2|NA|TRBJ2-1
CASSVGYNEQFF
TGTGCCAGCAGTGTTGGTTACAATGAGCAGTTCTTC
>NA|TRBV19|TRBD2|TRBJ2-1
CASSIAASGEQFF
TGTGCCAGTAGTATAGCCGCTAGCGGTGAGCAGTTCTTC
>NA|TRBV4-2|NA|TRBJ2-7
CASSQEGLVLPGEQYF
TGTGCCAGCAGCCAAGAAGGCCTAGTGCTCCCAGGCGAGCAGTACTTC
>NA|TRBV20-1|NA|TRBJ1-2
CSARTLSGYTF
TGCAGTGCCCGGACGTTGAGTGGCTACACCTTC
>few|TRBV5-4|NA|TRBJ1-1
CASSLGRENTEAFF
TGTGCCAGCAGCTTGGGAAGGGAGAACACTGAAGCTTTCTTT
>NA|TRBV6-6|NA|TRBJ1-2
CASSLGPSYGYTF
TGTGCCAGCAGTTTAGGCCCAAGCTATGGCTACACCTTC
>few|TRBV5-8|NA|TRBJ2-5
CASSLEAVETQYF
TGTGCCAGCAGCCTCGAGGCAGTAGAGACCCAGTACTTC
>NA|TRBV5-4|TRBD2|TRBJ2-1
CASTFAGKRGGYNEQFF
TGTGCCAGCACCTTTGCTGGGAAGCGGGGGGGCTACAATGAGCAGTTCTTC
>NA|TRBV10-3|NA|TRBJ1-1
CAISESIYMNTEAFF
TGTGCCATCAGTGAGTCGATTTACATGAACACTGAAGCTTTCTTT
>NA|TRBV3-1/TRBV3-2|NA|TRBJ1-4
CASSPVPGLGEKLFF
TGTGCCAGCAGCCCTGTTCCAGGGCTTGGCGAAAAACTGTTTTTT
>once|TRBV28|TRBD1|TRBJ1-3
CASSSPFRDSSGNTIYF
TGTGCCAGCAGCTCTCCTTTCCGGGACAGCTCTGGAAACACCATATATTTT
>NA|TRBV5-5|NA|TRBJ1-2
CASSLGGGVNYGYTF
TGTGCCAGCAGCCTAGGGGGAGGAGTCAACTATGGCTACACCTTC
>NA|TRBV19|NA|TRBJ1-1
CASSIGDTGTEAFF
TGTGCCAGTAGTATCGGTGACACTGGCACTGAAGCTTTCTTT
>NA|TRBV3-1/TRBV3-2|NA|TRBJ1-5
CASSPGGFGQPQHF
TGTGCCAGCAGCCCTGGAGGGTTCGGTCAGCCCCAGCATTTT